The 9 T cell receptor beta chains given below trace back to one sample, sequenced in a study of cytomegalovirus exposure and HLA in healthy donors. PCR employed 60 Vbeta and 13 Jbeta primers. The table came from immunoSEQ multiplex PCR; TCRdb's copy has only in-frame clones and leaves some out. The table has under 55,000 clones, around 70% seen once. The sequenced sample consisted of PBMCs. The receptor set was obtained from a woman between 45 and 65 years old in good health and CMV-seronegative.

About this clone: At one of its ends the junction is not consistent with the germline gene, which may arise from a read error. V gene TRBV6-1 combines with J gene TRBJ2-3; 7 bases match TRBD2. The CDR3 has 12 amino acids. Germline CDR1 and CDR2: MNHNS and SASEGT. The CDR3 loop is CASSDRGDTQCF. As DNA, the CDR3 is TGTGCCAGCAGTGATCGGGGGGATACGCAGTGTTTT.

The chain joins TRBV28 to TRBJ2-7; D unresolved. V was pared by 5 bases and J by 7 bases, with 9 bases between. Germline lookup yields CDR1 MDHEN and CDR2 SYDVKM. This CDR3 is 11 amino acids long. CDR3 amino acids: CASSPNREQYF. The CDR3 DNA is TGTGCCAGCAGTCCCAATCGGGAGCAGTACTTC.

This clone was picked up a small number of times. This sequence joins TRBV30 and TRBJ2-7, with D possibly being TRBD1 (6 bases). Per the germline V gene, CDR1 is GTSNPN and CDR2 is SVGIG (reference sequence). Trimming removed 4 bases from V and 0 bases from J, with 7 bases in between. The CDR3 length is 12 residues. Here the CDR3 DNA reads TGTGCCTGGACACAGGGCTCCTACGAGCAGTACTTC. Residues: CAWTQGSYEQYF.

V gene TRBV6-5 combines with J gene TRBJ1-1; D uncertain. Per germline, CDR1 MNHEY and CDR2 SVGAGI. V lost 6 bases and J 0 bases, leaving 14 bases between the germline ends. The CDR3 consists of 15 residues. The CDR3 DNA reads as TGTGCCAGCAGCCTCCGCGGTACTATGAACACTGAAGCTTTCTTT. This translates into CASSLRGTMNTEAFF.

The J gene is TRBJ2-7, the V gene TRBV7-9; TRBD2 might be the D (6 bases). The V and J ends lost 6 bases and 4 bases respectively, with 16 bases between them. Germline V CDR1 and CDR2: SEHNR, FQNEAQ (reference sequence). The CDR3 runs 14 residues. The CDR3 DNA reads TGTGCCAGCAGTCTTACTAGCACTGTTTACGAGCAGTACTTC. This sequence encodes CASSLTSTVYEQYF.

V and J are TRBV28 and TRBJ1-5, with a possible D match to TRBD1 (6 bases). This CDR3 has 14 residues. From germline, CDR1 is MDHEN and CDR2 SYDVKM. Trimming took off 7 bases at V and 4 bases at J, with 14 bases between the two ends. The CDR3 protein is CASIKTGGNQPQHF. For the CDR3, the DNA is TGTGCCAGCATCAAGACAGGAGGAAATCAGCCCCAGCATTTT.

CDR3 DNA sequence: TGTGCCAGCAGTTTATGGGGCTCGCTCAGCCATGAGCAGTTCTTC. It is translated as CASSLWGSLSHEQFF. The rearrangement joins TRBV28 to TRBJ2-1; no clear D. The length of the CDR3 is 15 residues. Between the trimmed V and J ends, which lost 0 bases and 8 bases, there was a span of 14 bases. In germline, CDR1 is MDHEN, CDR2 SYDVKM. The full variable domain, in which reference TRBV28 and TRBJ2-1 provide the parts outside the CDR3, is DVKVTQSSRYLVKRTGEKVFLECVQDMDHENMFWYRQDPGLGLRLIYFSYDVKMKEKGDIPEGYSVSREKKERFSLILESASTNQTSMYLCASSLWGSLSHEQFFGPGTRLTVL.

The chain employs TRBV7-9 and TRBJ2-6, with D possibly TRBD2 on 6 matching bases. This CDR3 contains 17 residues. Trimming cost V 5 bases and J 0 bases, with 14 bases left between them. The germline gives CDR1 SEHNR, CDR2 FQNEAQ (reference sequence). CDR3 protein: CASSPRLVISGANVLTF. CDR3 coding DNA: TGTGCCAGCAGCCCCCGACTAGTAATCTCTGGGGCCAACGTCCTGACTTTC. The full variable domain, rest sourced from reference TRBV7-9 and TRBJ2-6, is DTGVSQNPRHKITKRGQNVTFRCDPISEHNRLYWYRQTLGQGPEFLTYFQNEAQLEKSRLLSDRFSAERPKGSFSTLEIQRTEQGDSAMYLCASSPRLVISGANVLTFGAGSRLTVL.

The rearrangement joins TRBV27 to TRBJ2-7; 12 bases match TRBD2. The trim removed 6 bases at V and 3 bases at J, leaving 6 bases unmatched. Germline V gives CDR1 MNHEY, CDR2 SMNVEV (reference sequence). The CDR3 sequence is 15 residues long. The CDR3 region has the DNA TGTGCCAGCAGAGGGAGGACTAGCGGGGACTACGAGCAGTACTTC. It yields the protein CASRGRTSGDYEQYF.